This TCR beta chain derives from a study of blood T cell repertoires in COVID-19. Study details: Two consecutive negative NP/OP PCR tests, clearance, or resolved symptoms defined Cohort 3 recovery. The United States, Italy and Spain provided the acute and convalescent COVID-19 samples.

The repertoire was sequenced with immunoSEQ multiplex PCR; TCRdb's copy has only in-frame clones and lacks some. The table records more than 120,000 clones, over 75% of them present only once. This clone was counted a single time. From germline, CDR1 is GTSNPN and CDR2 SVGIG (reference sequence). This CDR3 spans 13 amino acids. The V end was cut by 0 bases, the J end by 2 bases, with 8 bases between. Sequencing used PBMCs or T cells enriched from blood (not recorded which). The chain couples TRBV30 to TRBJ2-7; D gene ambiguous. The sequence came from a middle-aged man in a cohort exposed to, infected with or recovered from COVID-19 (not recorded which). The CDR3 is CAWSVGSAYEQYF. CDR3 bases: TGTGCCTGGAGTGTGGGCTCAGCCTACGAGCAGTACTTC.